Sequencing of this TCR beta chain was carried out in a study of blood T cell repertoires in COVID-19. About the study: Sites in the United States, Italy and Spain provided acute and convalescent COVID-19 samples.

Trimming shortened V by 6 bases and J by 3 bases, and 12 bases separated the two germline ends. The germline CDR1 and CDR2 sequences are SGHVS and FQNEAQ. CDR3 length: 13 residues. Clones were sequenced by immunoSEQ multiplex PCR, and TCRdb holds only the in-frame ones, with some missing. The data contain over 200,000 clones, around nine tenths of them singletons. The chain has TRBV7-8 and TRBJ2-7, with D tentatively TRBD2 (5 bases). This sequence originates from a man aged 40-50 years with acute or convalescent COVID-19. The sequenced material came from peripheral blood. The CDR3 sequence: CASRHGIYYEQYF. CDR3 coding DNA: TGTGCCAGCAGACACGGGATTTACTACGAGCAGTACTTC.